The 16 T cell receptor beta chains presented below share a single source sample, sequenced in a study of CD8 T cells in ankylosing spondylitis. MiXCR, applied by TCRdb to the 5' RACE reads, yields one record per CDR3 protein. Among 150,000 to 200,000 distinct CDR3 sequences, around 17% were seen once, and the ten largest hold about 7.8%. The material sequenced was blood, either unsorted or a sorted T cell fraction (not recorded which). These receptors were taken from a male donor with ankylosing spondylitis or in good health (not recorded which).

This clonotype was found many times. V usage is TRBV19 and J usage is TRBJ2-7, with 8 bases identical to TRBD1. The V segment lost 10 bases and the J segment 0 bases; nucleotides outside the gene matches: 11. CDR3 size: 15 residues. The germline V gene has CDR1 LNHDA and CDR2 SQIVND (reference sequence). The CDR3 sequence: CATAWTGRGSYEQYF. For the CDR3, the DNA is TGTGCCACAGCCTGGACAGGGCGCGGCTCCTACGAGCAGTACTTC.

V and J are TRBV7-2 and TRBJ1-2; D is perhaps TRBD1 (5 bases). Germline V gives CDR1 SGHTA, CDR2 FQGNSA. Trimming left V 5 bases short and J 1 base short, with 8 bases between. The CDR3 is made up of 13 amino acids. CDR3 loop: CASSRDLNYGYTF. The CDR3 nucleotides are TGTGCCAGCAGCAGGGACCTTAACTATGGCTACACCTTC.

This clonotype was counted many times. This rearrangement joins TRBV20-1 to TRBJ2-7; 7 bases align to TRBD2. The CDR3 has 15 amino acids. The V gene's germline CDR1 is DFQATT and CDR2 SNEGSKA (reference sequence). V was pared by 6 bases and J by 0 bases, with 11 bases of the junction left unmatched. In DNA form, the CDR3 reads TGCAGTGCAAACCTAGCGGATAAAGTCTCCTACGAGCAGTACTTC. Translating gives CSANLADKVSYEQYF.

This clonotype was detected ten times or more. The gene calls are TRBV5-1 and TRBJ2-1, with D tentatively TRBD1 (6 bases). The CDR3 sequence is 15 residues long. The germline V gene encodes CDR1 SGHRS and CDR2 YFSETQ. Deletions cut 0 bases from V and 8 bases from J, with 15 bases between. CDR3 residues: CASSLDPGATDEQFF. The DNA of the CDR3 is TGCGCCAGCAGCTTGGATCCAGGGGCCACCGATGAGCAGTTCTTC.

This clonotype was detected many times. The rearrangement uses TRBV29-1 and TRBJ2-1; TRBD2 matches at 7 bases. The CDR3 covers 16 residues. The J segment lost 0 bases and the V segment lost 2 bases, leaving 7 bases of the junction unmatched. Germline loops: CDR1 SQVTM, CDR2 ANQGSEA. This chain's CDR3 is CSVEPWEGTSYNEQFF. In nucleotides, the CDR3 is TGCAGCGTTGAACCCTGGGAGGGGACCTCCTACAATGAGCAGTTCTTC.

The CDR3 region has the DNA TGCAGCGTTCTCGTCGGCCCGAGTGCGGGACTCCTATCTAATGAAAAACTGTTTTTT. Its translation: CSVLVGPSAGLLSNEKLFF. V and J are TRBV29-1 and TRBJ1-4; D perhaps matches TRBD1 (5 bases). The CDR3 runs 19 residues. Germline V gene lookup returns CDR1 SQVTM and CDR2 ANQGSEA. V shed 5 bases and J shed 3 bases, with 28 bases lying between them.

The V and J genes are TRBV10-3 and TRBJ1-4; D is possibly TRBD1 (6 bases). This CDR3 is built from 13 residues. Germline V gene data show CDR1 as ENHRY and CDR2 as SYGVKD. Trimming took 9 bases from V and 8 from J, leaving 16 bases between them. The CDR3 coding sequence is TGTGCCATTGCACAGGGAGGGGGAGAAAAACTGTTTTTT. This sequence encodes CAIAQGGGEKLFF.

At least ten counts were recorded for this clonotype. The J gene is TRBJ2-7, the V gene TRBV20-1, with D maybe TRBD1 (5 bases). CDR1 and CDR2 from the germline V gene are DFQATT and SNEGSKA (reference sequence). V shed 0 bases and J shed 3 bases, with 9 bases lying between them. The CDR3 spans 13 residues. CDR3 in amino acids: CSARDPQGYEQYF. CDR3 nucleotides: TGCAGTGCTAGAGATCCCCAGGGCTACGAGCAGTACTTC.

This clonotype was seen many times. The chain links TRBV11-1 to TRBJ2-2; TRBD1 is a possible D gene (5 bases). Trimming pared 0 bases from V and 6 bases from J, leaving 8 bases between. The germline gives CDR1 SGHAT, CDR2 FQDESV (reference sequence). This CDR3 contains 14 residues. The CDR3 bases are TGTGCCAGCAGCTTAGCGCTGGGGCCCGGGGAGCTGTTTTTT. Residues: CASSLALGPGELFF.

This clonotype was recorded only once. A read error may be the cause here, since a much bigger clone is one base away. The chain combines TRBV2 with TRBJ2-1; D gene uncertain. This CDR3 contains 13 residues. Germline CDR1 SNHLY, CDR2 FYNNEI. V was clipped by 8 bases and J by 0 bases, with 8 bases between them. The CDR3 sequence is CASGVDSYNEQFF. CDR3 bases: TGTGCCAGCGGCGTGGACTCCTACAATGAGCAGTTCTTC.

The chain recombines TRBV28 with TRBJ2-2; no clear D gene. The CDR3 is 13 residues long. Germline assignment: CDR1 MDHEN and CDR2 SYDVKM. Trimming cost V 7 bases and J 1 base, with 7 bases left between them. CDR3 region: CASILGNTGELFF. The DNA for the CDR3 is TGTGCCAGCATTCTAGGGAACACCGGGGAGCTGTTTTTT.

The chain recombines TRBV7-9 with TRBJ1-2; D is perhaps TRBD1 (5 bases). V lost 5 bases and J lost 3, with 13 bases in between. The CDR3 length is 14 residues. Germline V gives CDR1 SEHNR, CDR2 FQNEAQ (reference sequence). The CDR3 coding sequence is TGTGCCAGCAGCCCGGCCCAGGGTGACTATGGCTACACCTTC. It is translated as CASSPAQGDYGYTF.

This clonotype came up many times. V usage is TRBV20-1 and J usage is TRBJ2-3, with 9 bases lining up with TRBD1. Germline values: CDR1 DFQATT, CDR2 SNEGSKA (reference sequence). There are 15 residues in the CDR3. Trimming at V came to 7 bases and at J to 5 bases, leaving 13 bases not matched to a gene. For the CDR3, the DNA is TGCAGTGGCCCCACCGGGACAGGGTCGGGAGATACGCAGTATTTT. As protein: CSGPTGTGSGDTQYF.

The chain links TRBV29-1 to TRBJ1-4; 8 positions agree with TRBD1. The V and J ends lost 7 bases and 8 bases, in that order; junction bases with no gene match: 6. Germline CDR1 is SQVTM and CDR2 is ANQGSEA. The CDR3 sequence is 12 residues long. The CDR3 sequence is CSAGQGGEKLFF. CDR3 nucleotides: TGCAGCGCTGGACAGGGAGGGGAAAAACTGTTTTTT.

V gene TRBV10-3 combines with J gene TRBJ2-7, with TRBD2 matching over 11 bases. This CDR3 is built from 15 residues. V lost 6 bases and J lost 0; bases outside the gene matches: 4. From germline, CDR1 is ENHRY and CDR2 SYGVKD. The DNA of the CDR3 is TGTGCCATCAGAGGACTAGCGGGTAGCTCCTACGAGCAGTACTTC. As protein: CAIRGLAGSSYEQYF.

This clonotype was seen ten or more times. V and J are TRBV5-1 and TRBJ2-5, with no clear D. Germline CDR1 reads SGHRS; CDR2 reads YFSETQ. Between the trimmed V and J ends, which lost 2 bases and 5 bases, there was a span of 13 bases. The CDR3 covers 14 residues. CDR3 bases: TGCGCCAGCAGCTTTCGACTGGAAGGGGAGACCCAGTACTTC. It is translated as CASSFRLEGETQYF.